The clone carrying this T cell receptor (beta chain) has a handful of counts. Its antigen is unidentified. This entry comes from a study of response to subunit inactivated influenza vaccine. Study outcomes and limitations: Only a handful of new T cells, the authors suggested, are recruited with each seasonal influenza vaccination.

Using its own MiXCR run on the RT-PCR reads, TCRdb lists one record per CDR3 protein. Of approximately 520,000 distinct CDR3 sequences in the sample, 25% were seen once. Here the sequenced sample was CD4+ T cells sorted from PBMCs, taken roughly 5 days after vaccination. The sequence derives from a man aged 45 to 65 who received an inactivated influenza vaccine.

CDR3 region: CAISGFQTYEQYF. CDR3 DNA sequence: TGTGCCATCAGTGGGTTCCAAACCTACGAGCAGTACTTC. The rearrangement links TRBV10-3 to TRBJ2-7, with D unresolved. Trimming removed 4 bases from V and 2 bases from J, with 9 bases in between. CDR3 length: 13 amino acids. Germline V CDR1 and CDR2: ENHRY, SYGVKD.